This T cell receptor beta chain was observed in a study of blood T cell repertoires in COVID-19. The overall study: The origin of the acute and convalescent COVID-19 samples was the United States, Italy and Spain. Sources were T cells, B-cell-depleted T cells, or PBMCs; the material itself was cDNA or gDNA.

In the original workflow: The authors estimated nucleated cell counts from reference gene primer amplification. Assay: immunoSEQ multiplex PCR; the TCRdb copy retains only in-frame clones and omits some. V and J calls and clone size are given by that table; D and trimming were obtained from the DNA. Among about 220,000 clones, roughly 85% were seen once, and the ten largest hold 3% to 4.5%. This CDR3 spans 14 amino acids. Trimming took 5 bases from V and 2 from J; bases not matched to a gene: 6. Germline values: CDR1 MGHDK, CDR2 SYGVNS. The chain links TRBV25-1 to TRBJ2-7, with 7 bases matching TRBD1. This receptor was obtained from a woman of 80 years or more with acute or convalescent COVID-19. The sequencing input was peripheral blood. CDR3 sequence (DNA): TGTGCCAGCAGTAAAGGGACAGTTCCCTACGAGCAGTACTTC. Protein: CASSKGTVPYEQYF.